This entry lists 25 T cell receptor beta chains sequenced from one sample in a study of blood T cell repertoires in COVID-19 (TCRdb year 2020). Receptors were amplified or captured by the immunoSEQ multiplex PCR assay. As stored in TCRdb, this immuneACCESS dataset retains in-frame rearrangements with V and J assigned. A fraction of the clones does not appear; measured against another copy, unresolved V genes explain less than half of the discrepancy, and the remainder lacks a known reason. This sample lists tens of thousands of clones; approximately 86% were detected once. The ten largest clones represent roughly 12% of the sample. Sequencing was done on a sample of peripheral blood. The receptors originated from a human donor in a cohort sampled during active COVID-19. The donor label of this sample is uncertain.

V gene TRBV6-6 combines with J gene TRBJ2-3; 11 bases fit TRBD2. J was trimmed by 2 bases and V by 5 bases; bases with no gene match: 12. Germline assignment: CDR1 MNHNY and CDR2 SVGAGI (reference sequence). This CDR3 is 18 amino acids long. DNA of the CDR3: TGTGCCAGCAGTCCGGCCGGAAGGGGACTAGCGGCCACAGATACGCAGTATTTT. Translation gives CASSPAGRGLAATDTQYF.

This chain joins TRBV12-5 and TRBJ1-4; maybe TRBD1 (5 bases). The V end was cut by 8 bases, the J end by 8 bases, with 18 bases between. There are 14 residues in the CDR3. Germline V CDR1 and CDR2: LGHNT, FRNRAP. The CDR3 DNA reads as TGTGCTAGTTCATGGAGGGGCGCAGAAGAAAAACTGTTTTTT. Residues: CASSWRGAEEKLFF.

This chain joins TRBV5-6 and TRBJ1-6, with unresolved D. There are 14 residues in the CDR3. Germline CDR1 and CDR2: SGHDT and YYEEEE. The ends were cut back, 0 bases at V and 5 bases at J, with 6 bases in the middle. The CDR3 reads CASSLGQDNSPLHF. The CDR3 coding sequence is TGTGCCAGCAGCTTGGGTCAGGATAATTCACCCCTCCACTTT.

This chain links TRBV3-1 (or the pseudogene TRBV3-2) with TRBJ2-7; 7 positions agree with TRBD1. The CDR3 sequence is 14 residues long. The germline CDR1 and CDR2 sequences are LGHDT and YNNKEL (reference sequence). V gave up 2 bases and J gave up 5 bases; unmatched junction bases: 6. CDR3 amino acids: CASSQQGTVNEQYF. The CDR3 DNA is TGTGCCAGCAGCCAACAGGGGACAGTTAACGAGCAGTACTTC.

The V gene is TRBV11-3, the J gene TRBJ2-3; 8 nucleotides line up with TRBD2. There are 14 residues in the CDR3. After removal of 4 bases from V and 11 bases from J, the junction contained 11 bases not matched to a gene. The germline gives CDR1 SGHNT, CDR2 YENEEA. CDR3 bases: TGTGCCAGCAGCTCGGCGGGAGGAGGTAGAGGGCAGTATTTT. Translation gives CASSSAGGGRGQYF. The entire variable domain, with the rest obtained from reference TRBV11-3 and TRBJ2-3, is as follows: EAGVVQSPRYKIIEKKQPVAFWCNPISGHNTLYWYLQNLGQGPELLIRYENEEAVDDSQLPKDRFSAERLKGVDSTLKIQPAELGDSAVYLCASSSAGGGRGQYFGPGTRLTVL.

The J gene is TRBJ1-4, the V gene TRBV27; maybe TRBD1 (5 bases). CDR3 length: 14 residues. CDR1 is MNHEY, CDR2 SMNVEV, per germline (reference sequence). V was cut by 5 bases and J by 4 bases, with 11 bases left in between. CDR3 in DNA: TGTGCCAGCAGTCCATCAGGGTTTAATGAAAAACTGTTTTTT. Translating it yields CASSPSGFNEKLFF.

The chain recombines TRBV6-5 with TRBJ1-2; a possible D gene is TRBD1 (5 bases). CDR3 length equals 13 residues. Trimming pared 6 bases from V and 3 bases from J, leaving 11 bases between. Germline V lookup: CDR1 MNHEY, CDR2 SVGAGI. CDR3 coding DNA: TGTGCCAGCAGCCCCCAGGGTGACTATGGCTACACCTTC. Residues: CASSPQGDYGYTF.

The V gene is TRBV6-5, the J gene TRBJ2-1; 7 nucleotides align to TRBD1. Germline trimming cut 0 bases from V and 3 bases from J; bases unmatched to any gene: 2. The germline gives CDR1 MNHEY, CDR2 SVGAGI. The CDR3 spans 15 residues. The DNA for the CDR3 is TGTGCCAGCAGTTACTCCTGGACAGGCTACAATGAGCAGTTCTTC. Translated, it gives CASSYSWTGYNEQFF.

The chain employs TRBV24-1 and TRBJ1-6, with D tentatively TRBD1 (5 bases). Trimming shortened V by 0 bases and J by 5 bases, and 10 bases separated the two germline ends. Germline lookup yields CDR1 KGHDR and CDR2 SFDVKD. CDR3 length: 16 amino acids. CDR3 amino acids: CATSDLWGGDNSPLHF. The DNA for the CDR3 is TGTGCCACCAGTGATTTGTGGGGGGGGGATAATTCACCCCTCCACTTT.

This chain links TRBV14 with TRBJ1-3, with TRBD1 identical over 8 bases. J lost 0 bases, V lost 7 bases, and 2 bases had no gene match. The CDR3 extends over 14 amino acids. Germline V gene data show CDR1 as SGHDN and CDR2 as FVKESK. CDR3: CASNDRGSGNTIYF. CDR3 in DNA: TGTGCCAGCAACGACAGGGGCTCTGGAAACACCATATATTTT.

The chain couples TRBV19 to TRBJ1-2; D possibly corresponds to TRBD1 (5 bases). The germline V gene encodes CDR1 LNHDA and CDR2 SQIVND (reference sequence). The ends were cut back, 5 bases at V and 4 bases at J, with 11 bases in the middle. The length of the CDR3 is 13 residues. DNA for the CDR3: TGTGCCAGTAGTCCTGGGACTGTCTATGGCTACACCTTC. This sequence encodes CASSPGTVYGYTF. Together with reference TRBV19 and TRBJ1-2, the CDR3 gives the full variable domain: DGGITQSPKYLFRKEGQNVTLSCEQNLNHDAMYWYRQDPGQGLRLIYYSQIVNDFQKGDIAEGYSVSREKKESFPLTVTSAQKNPTAFYLCASSPGTVYGYTFGSGTRLTVV.

This chain uses TRBV11-3 with TRBJ2-7; 14 bases map to TRBD2. This CDR3 region has 15 residues. Germline lookup yields CDR1 SGHNT and CDR2 YENEEA. The ends lost 5 bases at V and 5 bases at J; junction bases unmatched: 5. CDR3 sequence (DNA): TGTGCCAGCAGCCGACTAGCGGGAGGGGGGGACGAGCAGTACTTC. Protein sequence: CASSRLAGGGDEQYF.

This clone has more than one count but fewer than ten. V is TRBV11-3 and J is TRBJ2-7; the match to TRBD2 covers 9 bases. V gave up 11 bases and J gave up 5 bases; unmatched junction bases: 16. Germline CDR1 is SGHNT and CDR2 is YENEEA. CDR3 length: 15 residues. The CDR3 DNA sequence: TGTGCCCCACGACTAGCGGAGGTGTTTCGGGACGAGCAGTACTTC. Amino acid sequence: CAPRLAEVFRDEQYF.

The chain links TRBV27 to TRBJ2-1; TRBD2 might be the D (5 bases). The CDR3 covers 13 residues. The germline V gene encodes CDR1 MNHEY and CDR2 SMNVEV (reference sequence). V was clipped by 3 bases and J by 3 bases, with 6 bases between them. The CDR3 sequence: CASSLRVYNEQFF. The CDR3 DNA follows: TGTGCCAGCAGTTTGCGGGTCTACAATGAGCAGTTCTTC.

Regarding this clone: Other DNA sequences in this specimen translate into the identical CDR3. This chain uses TRBV28 with TRBJ2-7, with TRBD2 matching over 11 bases. Per the germline V gene, CDR1 is MDHEN and CDR2 is SYDVKM. Trimming at V came to 6 bases and at J to 6 bases, leaving 4 bases not matched to a gene. This CDR3 contains 13 residues. CDR3 bases: TGTGCCAGCAGACTAGCGGGAGTAAGCGAGCAGTACTTC. Translated: CASRLAGVSEQYF.

The rearrangement uses TRBV6-1 and TRBJ2-2; D might be TRBD1 (5 bases). CDR3 size: 13 residues. V was trimmed by 3 bases and J by 6 bases, leaving 8 bases between them. From germline, CDR1 is MNHNS and CDR2 SASEGT. The CDR3 DNA sequence: TGTGCCAGCAGTGAGCAGGGCGCCGGGGAGCTGTTTTTT. Protein: CASSEQGAGELFF.

CDR3 protein: CASSAPSSGSRELFF. The CDR3 DNA reads as TGTGCCAGCAGCGCCCCCTCTAGCGGGAGCCGGGAGCTGTTTTTT. The chain has TRBV7-6 and TRBJ2-2, with 10 bases identical to TRBD2. Germline values: CDR1 SGHVS, CDR2 FNYEAQ. The CDR3 length is 15 residues. The ends lost 5 bases at V and 9 bases at J; junction bases unmatched: 9.

The chain couples TRBV6-7 to TRBJ2-7; possible D gene TRBD2, 6 bases. TRBV6-7 falls under the ORF class, with uncertain function. The CDR3 is 15 residues long. V was cut by 6 bases and J by 0 bases, with 15 bases left in between. CDR3 sequence reads: CASRPRGCPSYEQYF. The CDR3, as DNA: TGTGCCAGCAGACCTCGGGGGTGCCCCTCCTACGAGCAGTACTTC.

This rearrangement joins TRBV27 to TRBJ2-7; tentatively, D is TRBD1 (6 bases). This CDR3 comprises 14 residues. Trimming took 8 bases from V and 6 from J, leaving 20 bases between them. Germline V lookup: CDR1 MNHEY, CDR2 SMNVEV (reference sequence). The CDR3 DNA follows: TGTGCCAGCCGTGTGGTCAGGGGCACGGGCGAGCAGTACTTC. Its protein is CASRVVRGTGEQYF.

The chain employs TRBV10-3 and TRBJ2-5, with 10 positions matching TRBD1. CDR3 length: 14 amino acids. Germline V lookup: CDR1 ENHRY, CDR2 SYGVKD. V was pared by 4 bases and J by 4 bases, with 3 bases of the junction left unmatched. CDR3 loop: CAISGRDRGETQYF. The CDR3 DNA follows: TGTGCCATCAGTGGCCGGGACAGGGGAGAGACCCAGTACTTC.

The J gene is TRBJ2-5, the V gene TRBV19; 8 bases are a match to TRBD2. Per germline, CDR1 LNHDA and CDR2 SQIVND (reference sequence). The CDR3 extends over 16 amino acids. The trim removed 5 bases at V and 1 base at J, leaving 9 bases unmatched. The CDR3 here is CASSQAGLEFQETQYF. The CDR3 DNA sequence: TGTGCCAGTAGTCAGGCGGGACTAGAGTTCCAAGAGACCCAGTACTTC.

On this clone: One end of the junction fails to match germline, which may point to a read error. This chain joins TRBV7-3 and TRBJ2-2; D uncertain. Germline CDR1 and CDR2: SGHTA and FQGTGA. The CDR3 loop spans 15 amino acids. CDR3 sequence (DNA): TGTGCCAGCAGCTTAGGGCCCTCGAACATCGGGGAGCTGTTTTTT. Protein sequence: CASSLGPSNIGELFF.

The sample holds one count of this clone. The J gene is TRBJ1-5, the V gene TRBV9, with a weak D call TRBD1 (6 bases). Trimming removed 4 bases at V and 9 bases at J, with 20 bases between. The germline V gene encodes CDR1 SGDLS and CDR2 YYNGEE. The CDR3 is 15 residues long. The CDR3 region is CASSLGGDSLTPQHF. The CDR3 nucleotides are TGTGCCAGCAGCCTAGGGGGGGACTCCTTAACGCCCCAGCATTTT.

J is TRBJ2-1 and V is TRBV18; possible D gene TRBD1, 5 bases. The CDR3 consists of 14 residues. Germline V gives CDR1 KGHSH, CDR2 LQKENI. V lost 5 bases and J lost 3, with 11 bases in between. As DNA, the CDR3 is TGTGCCAGCTCAGGCAGGGTAAACTACAATGAGCAGTTCTTC. Encoded protein: CASSGRVNYNEQFF.

The V and J genes are TRBV7-9 and TRBJ2-3; 7 positions match TRBD1. This CDR3 has 14 residues. Per germline, CDR1 SEHNR and CDR2 FQNEAQ (reference sequence). The trim removed 5 bases at V and 1 base at J, leaving 3 bases unmatched. The CDR3: CASSRQGGTDTQYF. In DNA, the CDR3 is TGTGCCAGCAGCAGGCAGGGGGGCACAGATACGCAGTATTTT.